The rows below give T cell receptor beta chains drawn from one sample of a study of T cell repertoires in ileal Crohn's disease. The data were produced by immunoSEQ multiplex PCR, yet TCRdb's version contains in-frame clones alone and is incomplete. Of 13,000 or so clones listed, approximately 90% were seen once; the top ten hold roughly 3.3%. The specimen sequenced was ileal tissue. The origin of the receptors is an adult with Crohn's disease. Both conserved end residues are part of each CDR3. D genes are given only for firm matches. Size is stated for part of the rows, as once, few or many counts, or as a class when the clone is expanded.

clone_size	j_call	d_call	v_call	cdr3_nt	cdr3_aa
NA	TRBJ2-1	TRBD1	TRBV29-1	TGCAGCGCTCTCGCCAGAACGGACAGGGCCTACAATGAGCAGTTCTTC	CSALARTDRAYNEQFF
NA	TRBJ2-1	NA	TRBV10-3	TGTGCCATCAGTGAGACTATTTACAATGAGCAGTTCTTC	CAISETIYNEQFF
NA	TRBJ1-2	TRBD1	TRBV30	TGTGCCTGGAACCCGACAGGGGGGGGTGGCTACACCTTC	CAWNPTGGGGYTF
NA	TRBJ2-7	NA	TRBV5-4	TGTGCCAGCAGCCAGGACAGAGGTTTTTCCTACGAGCAGTACTTC	CASSQDRGFSYEQYF
NA	TRBJ1-3	NA	TRBV28	TGTGCCAGCAGCTCGCCGGGACACCAAAGGGGATCTGGAAACACCATATATTTT	CASSSPGHQRGSGNTIYF
NA	TRBJ2-7	NA	TRBV9	TGTGCCAGCGGAAGAGGGTTCTACGAGCAGTACTTC	CASGRGFYEQYF
NA	TRBJ2-7	TRBD1	TRBV11-3	TGTGCCAGCAGCTTAGGGTCCGACAGGGGCCACGAGCAGTACTTC	CASSLGSDRGHEQYF
NA	TRBJ2-1	TRBD2	TRBV5-4	TGTGCCAGCAGCTTGGAACTAGCGGGAGGAGGAACCTACAATGAGCAGTTCTTC	CASSLELAGGGTYNEQFF
NA	TRBJ1-2	TRBD1	TRBV27	TGTGCCAGCAGTTTCAGTTGGGGACAGGGGGAATTTGGTGGCTACACCTTC	CASSFSWGQGEFGGYTF
NA	TRBJ1-2	NA	TRBV29-1	TGCAGCGTTCGAGGGGGAGGGAGAGTCGGGGGCTACACCTTC	CSVRGGGRVGGYTF
NA	TRBJ1-6	NA	TRBV9	TGTGCCAGCAGCGTAGCTGTGACAGATAATTCACCCCTCCACTTT	CASSVAVTDNSPLHF
NA	TRBJ1-4	TRBD1	TRBV4-1	TGCGCCAGCCGTCGTACCGGGACAGGGGTCGAAAAACTGTTTTTT	CASRRTGTGVEKLFF
NA	TRBJ1-5	NA	TRBV28	TGTGCCAGCAGTTTTGAGGGGGACCATCAGCCCCAGCATTTT	CASSFEGDHQPQHF
NA	TRBJ2-1	TRBD1	TRBV30	TGTGCCTCCGTACCCAGGGGGAATGAGCAGTTCTTC	CASVPRGNEQFF
NA	TRBJ1-1	NA	TRBV2	TGTGCCAGCAGTTACAGGAACACTGAAGCTTTCTTT	CASSYRNTEAFF
NA	TRBJ1-5	NA	TRBV6-5	TGTGCCAGCAGTGTACAGGGAGATCAGCCCCAGCATTTT	CASSVQGDQPQHF
NA	TRBJ1-1	NA	TRBV29-1	TGCAGCGGGGGGGGAGGGAACACTGAAGCTTTCTTT	CSGGGGNTEAFF
NA	TRBJ2-5	TRBD2	TRBV28	TGTGCCAGCAGTTTAATTAGCGGGAGCCCGGCCAGGGAGACCCAGTACTTC	CASSLISGSPARETQYF
NA	TRBJ1-5	NA	TRBV28	TGTGCCAGCACCCTCCCGGCAGGTAGCAATCAGCCCCAGCATTTT	CASTLPAGSNQPQHF
NA	TRBJ1-5	TRBD1	TRBV19	TGTGCCAGTAGGACAGAGGGGGCGCTTAGCAATCAGCCCCAGCATTTT	CASRTEGALSNQPQHF
NA	TRBJ2-7	TRBD2	TRBV28	TGTGCCAGCCATTATAGCGGGGTCACCTACGAGCAGTACTTC	CASHYSGVTYEQYF
NA	TRBJ1-5	NA	TRBV7-9	TGTGCCAGCAGCTTACCAGGTGTTCAGCCCCAGCATTTT	CASSLPGVQPQHF
once	TRBJ2-7	TRBD1	TRBV13	TGTGCCAGCAGCACCGGGGACAGGGACTTCTACGAGCAGTACTTC	CASSTGDRDFYEQYF
NA	TRBJ2-7	NA	TRBV6-5	TGTGCCAGCAGTTACTCCGGGAGCACCTACGAGCAGTACTTC	CASSYSGSTYEQYF
NA	TRBJ2-1	TRBD1	TRBV4-1	TGCGCCAGCAGCCAAGAACCGACACAGGGGACCTTCGAGCAGTTCTTC	CASSQEPTQGTFEQFF
NA	TRBJ2-2	TRBD2	TRBV6-4	TGTGCCAGCAGACCTAGCGGGCGCAACACCGGGGAGCTGTTTTTT	CASRPSGRNTGELFF
NA	TRBJ1-3	NA	TRBV5-6	TGTGCCAGCAGCTTCCTCTCTGGAAACACCATATATTTT	CASSFLSGNTIYF
NA	TRBJ1-3	TRBD1	TRBV7-2	TGTGCCAGCAGCTTTGGGACAGGGAAAGGAAACACCATATATTTT	CASSFGTGKGNTIYF
few	TRBJ1-5	TRBD1	TRBV19	TGTGCCAGTACAGGGGGTATCGGTCAGCCCCAGCATTTT	CASTGGIGQPQHF
NA	TRBJ2-1	TRBD1	TRBV6-1	TGTGCCAGCAGTAACAGGGGCTCGAATGAGCAGTTCTTC	CASSNRGSNEQFF
NA	TRBJ2-7	TRBD1	TRBV7-2	TGTGCCAGCAGCTCGCCGACAGGGGGCCACTACGAGCAGTACTTC	CASSSPTGGHYEQYF
NA	TRBJ1-6	NA	TRBV30	TGTGCCTGGAGCGCCGGGACTGCAAATTCACCCCTCCACTTT	CAWSAGTANSPLHF
NA	TRBJ1-4	TRBD1	TRBV5-4	TGTGCCAGCAGCGATACAGGGGGCGCTAATGAAAAACTGTTTTTT	CASSDTGGANEKLFF
NA	TRBJ1-4	TRBD1	TRBV10-3	TGTGCCATCAGTGAATTGACAGGGTCTAATGAAAAACTGTTTTTT	CAISELTGSNEKLFF
NA	TRBJ2-1	TRBD2	TRBV7-8	TGTGCCAGCAGCTCGGTCCCGGGACTAGCGGGGTCCGAGCAGTTCTTC	CASSSVPGLAGSEQFF
NA	TRBJ1-1	NA	TRBV27	TGTGCCAGCAGTTTCAGGTCGGCGTTGACTGAAGCTTTCTTT	CASSFRSALTEAFF
NA	TRBJ1-1	TRBD1	TRBV19	TGTGCCAGTAGTACCACACAGGGGGCGCGGACTGAAGCTTTCTTT	CASSTTQGARTEAFF
NA	TRBJ1-3	TRBD1	TRBV14	TGTGCCAGCAGTTACAGGGGGTCAGGAAACACCATATATTTT	CASSYRGSGNTIYF
NA	TRBJ2-3	NA	TRBV18	TGTGCCAGCTCACCGGGACTCCAGGGTAGCACAGATACGCAGTATTTT	CASSPGLQGSTDTQYF
NA	TRBJ1-5	TRBD1	TRBV27	TGTGCCAGCAGTTCCTCACAGGGGAATCAGCCCCAGCATTTT	CASSSSQGNQPQHF
NA	TRBJ1-1	NA	TRBV19	TGTGCCAGTAGACATTCAAGGGGCTGGGGCACTGAAGCTTTCTTT	CASRHSRGWGTEAFF
NA	TRBJ1-6	NA	TRBV6-5	TGTGCCAGCAGTTACGACGGGACACGGGTGACACCCCTCCACTTT	CASSYDGTRVTPLHF
NA	TRBJ1-1	TRBD1	TRBV5-6	TGTGCCAGCAGCGTATACAGGGGCGGATACACTGAAGCTTTCTTT	CASSVYRGGYTEAFF
NA	TRBJ1-2	TRBD1	TRBV4-1	TGCGCCAGCAGCCCTAGCCTGACGGGACAGTTCTATGGCTACACCTTC	CASSPSLTGQFYGYTF
NA	TRBJ2-7	NA	TRBV27	TGTGCCAGCAGTTTAATCGGCTCCTACGAGCAGTACTTC	CASSLIGSYEQYF
NA	TRBJ1-1	NA	TRBV19	TGTGCCAGTAGTATCGTCGCGGGTGAAGCTTTCTTT	CASSIVAGEAFF
NA	TRBJ1-1	NA	TRBV7-8	TGTGCCAGCAGCTTAGAACAGAATAGGGGTGAAGCTTTCTTT	CASSLEQNRGEAFF
NA	TRBJ2-3	NA	TRBV5-4	TGTGCCAGCAGCTTAGAACCCACTGATACGCAGTATTTT	CASSLEPTDTQYF
NA	TRBJ2-7	NA	TRBV9	TGTGCCAGCACCCGAGGGCAGGCCGCCTACGAGCAGTACTTC	CASTRGQAAYEQYF
NA	TRBJ2-5	TRBD2	TRBV28	TGTGCCAGCAGTTTCGACGGCGGGGGAAAGACCCAGTACTTC	CASSFDGGGKTQYF
NA	TRBJ1-6	TRBD1	TRBV5-1	TGCGCCAGCAGCCAGTCTTCCAGGGGGCAGAATTCACCCCTCCACTTT	CASSQSSRGQNSPLHF
NA	TRBJ2-5	NA	TRBV7-2	TGTGCCAGCAGCTTAGCGCAGAAAGAGACCCAGTACTTC	CASSLAQKETQYF
NA	TRBJ2-5	NA	TRBV28	TGTGCCAGCAGCCCGGGGACAAGGGTTGGGGAGACCCAGTACTTC	CASSPGTRVGETQYF
NA	TRBJ1-5	NA	TRBV29-1	TGCAGCGTTGGTCAGGGGCCCGGCCAGCCCCAGCATTTT	CSVGQGPGQPQHF